This note documents a single TCR beta chain sequence. Generated by immunoSEQ multiplex PCR, the TCRdb table keeps only in-frame clones and is missing some. The profile shows 50,000 to 70,000 clones, approximately 95% of them singletons. The entry originates in a study of technical replicates of blood from several donors. Between the trimmed V and J ends, which lost 1 base and 1 base, there was a span of 7 bases. The CDR3 extends over 14 amino acids. Germline CDR1 is MNHNS and CDR2 is SASEGT. The clonotype comes from a human donor in good health. Some clones in this sample may be carry-over from other donors' samples. The genes are TRBV6-1 and TRBJ1-1; a possible D gene is TRBD1 (5 bases). What was sequenced was PBMCs. The CDR3 bases are TGTGCCAGCAGTGAAGGAACAGGGAACACTGAAGCTTTCTTT. Translating gives CASSEGTGNTEAFF.